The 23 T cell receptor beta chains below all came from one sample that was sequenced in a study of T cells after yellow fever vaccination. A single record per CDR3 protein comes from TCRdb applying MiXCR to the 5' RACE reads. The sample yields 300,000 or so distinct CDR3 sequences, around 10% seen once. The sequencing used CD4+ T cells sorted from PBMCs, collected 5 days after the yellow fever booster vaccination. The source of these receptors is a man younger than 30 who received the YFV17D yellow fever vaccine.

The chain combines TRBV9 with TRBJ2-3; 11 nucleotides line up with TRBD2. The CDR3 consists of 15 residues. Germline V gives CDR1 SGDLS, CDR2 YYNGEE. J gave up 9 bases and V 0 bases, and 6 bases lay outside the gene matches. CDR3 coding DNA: TGTGCCAGCAGCGTAGGGCTAGCGGGGGGCCACACGCAGTATTTT. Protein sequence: CASSVGLAGGHTQYF.

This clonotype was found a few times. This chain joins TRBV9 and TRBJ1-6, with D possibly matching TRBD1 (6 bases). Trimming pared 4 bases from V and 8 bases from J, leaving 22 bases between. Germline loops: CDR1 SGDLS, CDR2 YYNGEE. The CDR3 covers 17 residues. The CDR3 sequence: CASSHPRGGTADSPLHF. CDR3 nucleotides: TGTGCCAGCAGCCACCCACGAGGGGGGACTGCGGATTCACCCCTCCACTTT.

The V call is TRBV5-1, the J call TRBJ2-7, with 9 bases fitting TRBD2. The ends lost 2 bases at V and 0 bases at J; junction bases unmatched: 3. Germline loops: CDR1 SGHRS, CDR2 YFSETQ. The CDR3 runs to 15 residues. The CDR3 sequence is CASSFLAGPSYEQYF. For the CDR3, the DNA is TGCGCCAGCAGCTTTCTAGCGGGGCCCTCCTACGAGCAGTACTTC.

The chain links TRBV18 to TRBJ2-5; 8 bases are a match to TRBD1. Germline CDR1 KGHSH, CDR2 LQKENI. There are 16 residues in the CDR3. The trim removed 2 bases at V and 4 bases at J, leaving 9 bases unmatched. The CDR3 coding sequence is TGTGCCAGCTCACCAAGGGGCCAGGGGGCCGGAGAGACCCAGTACTTC. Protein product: CASSPRGQGAGETQYF.

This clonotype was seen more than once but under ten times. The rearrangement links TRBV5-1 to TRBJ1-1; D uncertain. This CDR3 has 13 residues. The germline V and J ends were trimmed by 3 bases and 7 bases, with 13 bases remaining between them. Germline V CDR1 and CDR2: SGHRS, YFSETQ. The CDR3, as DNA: TGCGCCAGCAGCTGGGGAAGGCAAAATGAAGCTTTCTTT. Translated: CASSWGRQNEAFF.

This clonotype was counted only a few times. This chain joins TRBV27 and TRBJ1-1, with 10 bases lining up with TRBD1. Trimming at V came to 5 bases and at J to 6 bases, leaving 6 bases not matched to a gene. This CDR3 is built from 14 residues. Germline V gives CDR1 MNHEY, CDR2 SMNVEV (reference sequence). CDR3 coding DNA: TGTGCCAGCAGTCTCCTCGGACAGGGGGCTGAAGCTTTCTTT. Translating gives CASSLLGQGAEAFF.

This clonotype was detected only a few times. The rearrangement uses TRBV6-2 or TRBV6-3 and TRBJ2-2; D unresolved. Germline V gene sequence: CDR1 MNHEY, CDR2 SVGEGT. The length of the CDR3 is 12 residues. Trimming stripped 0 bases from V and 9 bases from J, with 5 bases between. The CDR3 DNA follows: TGTGCCAGCAGTTACTCGGCCCGGGAGCTGTTTTTT. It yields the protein CASSYSARELFF.

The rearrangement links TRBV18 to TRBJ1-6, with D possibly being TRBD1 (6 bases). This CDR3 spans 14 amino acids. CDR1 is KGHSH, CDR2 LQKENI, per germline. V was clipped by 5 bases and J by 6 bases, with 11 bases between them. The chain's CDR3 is CASSSTGFNSPLHF. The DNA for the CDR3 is TGTGCCAGCTCAAGCACAGGGTTTAATTCACCCCTCCACTTT.

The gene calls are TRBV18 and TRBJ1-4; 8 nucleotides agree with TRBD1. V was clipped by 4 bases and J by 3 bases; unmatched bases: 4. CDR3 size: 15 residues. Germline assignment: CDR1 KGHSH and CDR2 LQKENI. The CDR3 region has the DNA TGTGCCAGCTCACTTGACAGGGGATCTAATGAAAAACTGTTTTTT. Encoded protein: CASSLDRGSNEKLFF.

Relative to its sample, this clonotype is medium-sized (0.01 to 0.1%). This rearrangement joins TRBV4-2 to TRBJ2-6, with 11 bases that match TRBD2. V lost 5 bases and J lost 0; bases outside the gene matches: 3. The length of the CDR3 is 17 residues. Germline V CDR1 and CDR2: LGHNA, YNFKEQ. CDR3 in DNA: TGTGCCAGCAGCAGTAGCGGGGGGGCCTCTGGGGCCAACGTCCTGACTTTC. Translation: CASSSSGGASGANVLTF.

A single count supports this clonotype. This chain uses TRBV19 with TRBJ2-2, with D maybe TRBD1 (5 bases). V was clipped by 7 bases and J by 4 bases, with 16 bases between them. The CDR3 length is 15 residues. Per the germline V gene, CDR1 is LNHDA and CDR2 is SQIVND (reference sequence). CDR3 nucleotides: TGTGCCAGTACCATAAGCGCAGGGCGCACCGGGGAGCTGTTTTTT. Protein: CASTISAGRTGELFF. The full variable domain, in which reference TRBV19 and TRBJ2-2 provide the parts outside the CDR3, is DGGITQSPKYLFRKEGQNVTLSCEQNLNHDAMYWYRQDPGQGLRLIYYSQIVNDFQKGDIAEGYSVSREKKESFPLTVTSAQKNPTAFYLCASTISAGRTGELFFGEGSRLTVL.

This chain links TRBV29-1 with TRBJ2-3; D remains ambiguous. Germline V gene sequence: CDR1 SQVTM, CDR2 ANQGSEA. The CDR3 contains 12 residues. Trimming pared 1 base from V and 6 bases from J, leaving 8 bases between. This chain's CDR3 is CSVEAASDTQYF. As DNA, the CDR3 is TGCAGCGTTGAAGCGGCGAGTGATACGCAGTATTTT.

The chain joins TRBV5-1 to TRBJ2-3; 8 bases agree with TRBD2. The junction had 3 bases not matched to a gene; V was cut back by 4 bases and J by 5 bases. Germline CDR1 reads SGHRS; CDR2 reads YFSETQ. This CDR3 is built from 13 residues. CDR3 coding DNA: TGCGCCAGCAGCGAAGCGGGGGTAGATACGCAGTATTTT. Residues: CASSEAGVDTQYF.

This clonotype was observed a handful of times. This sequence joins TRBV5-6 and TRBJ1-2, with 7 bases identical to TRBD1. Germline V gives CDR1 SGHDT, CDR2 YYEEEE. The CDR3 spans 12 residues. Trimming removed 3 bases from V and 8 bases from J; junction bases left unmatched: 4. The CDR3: CASSSGGPGYTF. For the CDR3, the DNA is TGTGCCAGCAGCTCAGGGGGTCCAGGCTACACCTTC.

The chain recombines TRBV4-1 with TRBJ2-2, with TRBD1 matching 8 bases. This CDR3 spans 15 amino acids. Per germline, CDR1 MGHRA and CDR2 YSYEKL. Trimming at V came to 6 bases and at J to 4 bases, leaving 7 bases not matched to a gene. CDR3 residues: CASSPLDRGTGELFF. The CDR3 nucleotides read TGCGCCAGCAGTCCCTTAGACAGGGGCACCGGGGAGCTGTTTTTT.

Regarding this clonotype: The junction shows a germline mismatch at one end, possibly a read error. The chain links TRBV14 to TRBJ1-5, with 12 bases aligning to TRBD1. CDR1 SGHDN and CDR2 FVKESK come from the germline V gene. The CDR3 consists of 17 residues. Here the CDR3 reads CQHSGTGGAGSNQPQHF. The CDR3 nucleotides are TGCCAGCACTCCGGGACAGGGGGCGCAGGCTCGAATCAGCCCCAGCATTTT.

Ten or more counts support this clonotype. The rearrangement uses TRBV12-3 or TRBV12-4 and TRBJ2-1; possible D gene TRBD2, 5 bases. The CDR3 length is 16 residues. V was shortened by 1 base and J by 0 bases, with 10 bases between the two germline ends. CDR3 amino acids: CASSLEGSSSYNEQFF. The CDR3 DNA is TGTGCCAGCAGTTTAGAAGGGAGCAGCTCCTACAATGAGCAGTTCTTC.

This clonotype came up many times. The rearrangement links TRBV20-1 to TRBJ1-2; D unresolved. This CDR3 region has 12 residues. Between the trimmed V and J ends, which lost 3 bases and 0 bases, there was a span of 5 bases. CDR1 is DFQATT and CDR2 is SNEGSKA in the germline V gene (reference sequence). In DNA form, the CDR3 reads TGCAGTGCTAGCCGAGCTAACTATGGCTACACCTTC. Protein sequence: CSASRANYGYTF.

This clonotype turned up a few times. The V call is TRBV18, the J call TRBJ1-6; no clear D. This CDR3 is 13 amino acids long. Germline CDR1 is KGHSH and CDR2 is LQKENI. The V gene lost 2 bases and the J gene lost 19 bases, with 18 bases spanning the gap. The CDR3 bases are TGTGCCAGCTCACCAGACCTCAGCGCTCCTGGGCACTTT. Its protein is CASSPDLSAPGHF.

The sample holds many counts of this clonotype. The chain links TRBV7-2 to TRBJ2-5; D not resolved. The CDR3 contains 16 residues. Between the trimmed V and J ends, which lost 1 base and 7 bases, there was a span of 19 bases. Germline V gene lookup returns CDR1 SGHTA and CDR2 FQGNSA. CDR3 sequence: CASSLDDGPTWVTQYF. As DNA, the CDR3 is TGTGCCAGCAGCTTAGACGACGGCCCCACCTGGGTGACCCAGTACTTC.

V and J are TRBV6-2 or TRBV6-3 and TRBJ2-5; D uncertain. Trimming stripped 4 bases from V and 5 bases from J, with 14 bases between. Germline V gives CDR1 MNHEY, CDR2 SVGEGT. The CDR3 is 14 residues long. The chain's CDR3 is CASSSEEARETQYF. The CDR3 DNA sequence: TGTGCCAGCAGTTCTGAGGAAGCCCGGGAGACCCAGTACTTC.

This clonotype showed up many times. The CDR3 protein is CASSYSKGETQYF. CDR3 sequence (DNA): TGTGCCAGCAGTTACTCGAAGGGGGAGACCCAGTACTTC. This chain connects TRBV6-6 to TRBJ2-5, with D perhaps TRBD1 (5 bases). V was pared by 0 bases and J by 5 bases, with 7 bases between. The germline CDR1 and CDR2 sequences are MNHNY and SVGAGI (reference sequence). CDR3 size: 13 residues.

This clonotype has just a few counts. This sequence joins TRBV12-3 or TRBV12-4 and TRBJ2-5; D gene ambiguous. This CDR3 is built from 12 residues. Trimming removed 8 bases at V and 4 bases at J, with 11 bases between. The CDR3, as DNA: TGTGCCAGCGCGGTAAATGCAGAGACCCAGTACTTC. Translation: CASAVNAETQYF.